This TCR beta chain emerged from a study of Tregs in tolerant kidney transplant recipients. General study results and limits: Findings come from small patient numbers and require larger validation. Tolerant patients' donor-specific Tregs expanded beyond overall Tregs, suggesting antigen-driven growth. Tregs expanded with activated donor B cells seemed most donor-specific.

Concerning this clone: Its matching antigen is unknown.

The length of the CDR3 is 14 residues. Germline V gene lookup returns CDR1 MGHRA and CDR2 YSYEKL. The junction had 3 bases not matched to a gene; V was cut back by 1 base and J by 4 bases. The protocol was immunoSEQ multiplex PCR, while the TCRdb copy is restricted to in-frame clones and leaves out a portion. The sample carries roughly 66,000 clones, over 85% recorded once. This clonotype originated in a human donor who received a combined kidney and bone marrow transplant. The gene calls are TRBV4-1 and TRBJ1-1; 7 bases map to TRBD1. This sample comprised CD8+ T cells from blood, obtained before the transplant. CDR3 in amino acids: CASSQGDRATEAFF. CDR3 sequence (DNA): TGCGCCAGCAGCCAAGGCGACAGGGCCACTGAAGCTTTCTTT.